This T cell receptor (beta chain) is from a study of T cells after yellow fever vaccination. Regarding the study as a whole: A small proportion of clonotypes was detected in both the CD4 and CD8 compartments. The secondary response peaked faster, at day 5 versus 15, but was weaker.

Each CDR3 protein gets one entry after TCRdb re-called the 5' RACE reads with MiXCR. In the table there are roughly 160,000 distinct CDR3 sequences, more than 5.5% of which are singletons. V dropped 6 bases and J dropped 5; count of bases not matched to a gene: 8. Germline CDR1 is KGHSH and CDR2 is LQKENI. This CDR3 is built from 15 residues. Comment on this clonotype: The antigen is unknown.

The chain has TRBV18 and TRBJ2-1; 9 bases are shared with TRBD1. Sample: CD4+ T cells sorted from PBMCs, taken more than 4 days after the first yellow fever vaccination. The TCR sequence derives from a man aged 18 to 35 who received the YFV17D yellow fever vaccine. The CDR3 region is CASSQSGTGNNEQFF. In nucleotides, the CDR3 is TGTGCCAGCTCCCAATCCGGGACAGGGAACAATGAGCAGTTCTTC.